The clone carrying this TCR beta chain appeared a few times. The sample comes from a study of beta chain features in type 1 diabetes. TCRB transcripts that were expressed got sequenced, as all of the isolated RNA had been reverse transcribed. Produced via immunoSEQ multiplex PCR; TCRdb's table is partial and in-frame only. There are over 700,000 clones in the sample; 15% to 20% occur only once, and 0.02% to 0.025% lies in the top ten. V was clipped by 4 bases and J by 6 bases; unmatched bases: 6. This CDR3 spans 16 amino acids. Germline V gives CDR1 SGHRS, CDR2 YFSETQ. The chain combines TRBV5-1 with TRBJ2-1; 14 bases align to TRBD2. This TCR was sampled from a woman between 18 and 29 years old in good health. Sequencing was performed on naive CD4+ T cells from blood. The CDR3 protein is CASSQGTSGSPNEQFF. CDR3 coding DNA: TGCGCCAGCAGCCAGGGGACTAGCGGGAGTCCCAATGAGCAGTTCTTC.